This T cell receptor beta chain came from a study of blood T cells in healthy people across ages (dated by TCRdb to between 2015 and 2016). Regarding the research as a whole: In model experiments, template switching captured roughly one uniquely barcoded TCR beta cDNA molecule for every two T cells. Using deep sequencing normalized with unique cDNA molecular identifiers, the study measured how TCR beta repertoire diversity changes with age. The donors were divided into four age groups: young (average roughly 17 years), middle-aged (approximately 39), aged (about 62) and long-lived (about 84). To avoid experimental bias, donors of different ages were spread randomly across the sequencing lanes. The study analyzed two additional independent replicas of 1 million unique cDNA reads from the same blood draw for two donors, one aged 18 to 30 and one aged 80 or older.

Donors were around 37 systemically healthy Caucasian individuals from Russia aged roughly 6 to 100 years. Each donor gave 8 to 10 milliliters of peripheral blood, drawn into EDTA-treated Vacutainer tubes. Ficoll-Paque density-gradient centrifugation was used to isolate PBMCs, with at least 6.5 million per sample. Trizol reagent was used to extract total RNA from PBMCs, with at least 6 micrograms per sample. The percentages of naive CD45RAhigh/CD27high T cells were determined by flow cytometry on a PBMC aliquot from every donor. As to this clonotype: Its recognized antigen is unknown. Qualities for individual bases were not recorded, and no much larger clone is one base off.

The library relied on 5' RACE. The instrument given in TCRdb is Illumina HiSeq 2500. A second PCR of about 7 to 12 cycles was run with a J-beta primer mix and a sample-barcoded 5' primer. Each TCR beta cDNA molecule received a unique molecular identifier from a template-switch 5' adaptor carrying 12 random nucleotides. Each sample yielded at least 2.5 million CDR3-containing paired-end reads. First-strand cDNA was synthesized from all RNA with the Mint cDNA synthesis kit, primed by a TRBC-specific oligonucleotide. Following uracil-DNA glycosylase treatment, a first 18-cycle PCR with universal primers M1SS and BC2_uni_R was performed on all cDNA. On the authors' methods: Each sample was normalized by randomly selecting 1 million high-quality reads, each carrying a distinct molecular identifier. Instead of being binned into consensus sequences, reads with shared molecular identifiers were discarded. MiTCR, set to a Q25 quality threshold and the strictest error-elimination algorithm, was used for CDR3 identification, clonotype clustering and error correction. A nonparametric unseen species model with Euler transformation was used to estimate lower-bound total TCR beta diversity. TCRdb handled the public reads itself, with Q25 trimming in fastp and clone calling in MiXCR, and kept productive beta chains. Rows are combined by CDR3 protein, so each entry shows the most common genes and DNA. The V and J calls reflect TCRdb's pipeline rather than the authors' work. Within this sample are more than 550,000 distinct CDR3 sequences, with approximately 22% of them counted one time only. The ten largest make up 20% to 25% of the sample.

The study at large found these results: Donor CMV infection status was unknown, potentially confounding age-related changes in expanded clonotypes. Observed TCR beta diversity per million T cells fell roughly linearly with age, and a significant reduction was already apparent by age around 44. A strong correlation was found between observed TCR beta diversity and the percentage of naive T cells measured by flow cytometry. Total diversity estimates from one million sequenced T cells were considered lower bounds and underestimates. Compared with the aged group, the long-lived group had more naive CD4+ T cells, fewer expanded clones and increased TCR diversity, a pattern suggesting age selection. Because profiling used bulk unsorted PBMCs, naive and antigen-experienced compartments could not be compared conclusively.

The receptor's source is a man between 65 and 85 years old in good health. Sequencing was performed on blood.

This receptor carries the CDR3 CASSLEPGEGSPLHF. The DNA is TGTGCCAGCAGTTTAGAGCCGGGAGAAGGATCACCCCTCCACTTT. The chain is assembled from TRBV12-3 or TRBV12-4 and TRBJ1-6, with the identity of the D gene unclear. V is pared back by 1 base and J by 10 bases, with 14 bases lying between the germline termini. The CDR3 measures 15 amino acids from cysteine to phenylalanine. Left in the record is the CDR3 DNA by itself, 45 bases read in frame from the first base.